This T cell receptor beta chain was sequenced in a study of blood T cell repertoires in COVID-19. Overall study: Spain, Italy and the United States supplied samples that represented acute and convalescent COVID-19. PBMCs, B-cell-depleted T cells, or T cells provided the cDNA or gDNA that made up the material.

Germline V gene sequence: CDR1 SNHLY, CDR2 FYNNEI. This CDR3 has 17 residues. V was cut by 3 bases and J by 1 base, with 18 bases left in between. In the original analysis: Counts of nucleated cells, estimated from reference gene primer amplification, were obtained. This table comes from immunoSEQ multiplex PCR, and its TCRdb copy is limited to in-frame clones, with some not included. V and J calls plus clone size are reproduced from that table; the DNA served to infer D and trimming. The repertoire has 270,000 or so clones, roughly 86% of them found once; the top ten carry approximately 9.7%. The chain combines TRBV2 with TRBJ1-1, with D hard to call. Sequenced input: peripheral blood. The TCR was taken from a man aged 35 to 55 with active or convalescent COVID-19. The CDR3 DNA reads as TGTGCCAGCAGTGAGTCCTCGGGAAGCAGTTCGAACACTGAAGCTTTCTTT. Its protein is CASSESSGSSSNTEAFF.